This is a list of T cell receptor beta chains from one sample in a study of PD-L1 blockade in urothelial cancer. TCRdb's copy holds only in-frame clones and misses some; the assay was immunoSEQ multiplex PCR. The sample has tens of thousands of clones; more than 75% are singletons. Source: PBMCs, taken around atezolizumab (anti-PD-L1) treatment. The receptors were gathered from a man aged 55 to 69 with urothelial cancer. The CDR3 runs from the conserved cysteine through the conserved F or W. Fields, in order: clone size, J gene, V gene, D gene, CDR3 protein, CDR3 DNA. The D gene is left open where the match is weak. Rows give clone size only sometimes, using once, few, many, or a class for an expanded clone.

>-|TRBJ1-5|TRBV4-3|-
CASSQGPGRQPQHF
TGCGCCAGCAGCCAAGGACCCGGCAGGCAGCCCCAGCATTTT
>-|TRBJ1-1|TRBV4-1|-
CASSQISRGTEAFF
TGCGCCAGCAGCCAAATTTCAAGGGGAACTGAAGCTTTCTTT
>-|TRBJ2-5|TRBV6-1|TRBD1
CASSAGTGLQETQYF
TGTGCCAGCAGTGCTGGGACAGGCCTTCAGGAGACCCAGTACTTC
>-|TRBJ1-4|TRBV7-8|-
CASSLGGGAGYEKLFF
TGTGCCAGCAGCTTAGGAGGGGGGGCCGGCTATGAAAAACTGTTTTTT
>-|TRBJ1-1|TRBV10-3|-
CAISERTEMVEAFF
TGTGCCATCAGTGAAAGGACAGAAATGGTTGAAGCTTTCTTT
>once|TRBJ2-5|TRBV7-2|TRBD2
CASSLVLGTSGNQETQYF
TGTGCCAGCAGCTTAGTTTTGGGGACTAGCGGAAACCAAGAGACCCAGTACTTC
>-|TRBJ1-6|TRBV7-2|-
CASSLGGVGYNSPLHF
TGTGCCAGCAGCTTGGGAGGGGTCGGCTATAATTCACCCCTCCACTTT
>-|TRBJ1-2|TRBV6-1|TRBD1
CASTPAGQGDYGYTF
TGTGCCAGCACTCCCGCGGGACAGGGTGACTATGGCTACACCTTC
>-|TRBJ1-5|TRBV4-1|-
CASSQGVAGNAQPQHF
TGCGCCAGCAGCCAAGGGGTAGCGGGCAACGCTCAGCCCCAGCATTTT
>-|TRBJ1-2|TRBV5-1|TRBD1
CASSTDRGRSSGYTF
TGCGCCAGCAGCACTGACAGGGGGCGATCTAGTGGCTACACCTTC
>-|TRBJ2-7|TRBV11-2|-
CASSLFTNRGGFEQYF
TGTGCCAGCAGCTTATTCACCAACAGGGGGGGTTTCGAGCAGTACTTC
>-|TRBJ2-4|TRBV20-1|TRBD2
CSASGGNIQYF
TGCAGTGCCTCGGGGGGAAACATTCAGTACTTC
>-|TRBJ1-1|TRBV27|-
CASSLNGGTEAFF
TGTGCCAGCAGTTTAAACGGGGGCACTGAAGCTTTCTTT
>-|TRBJ2-1|TRBV27|-
CASSPALGGPLGEQFF
TGTGCCAGCAGTCCCGCGCTCGGGGGGCCCTTGGGTGAGCAGTTCTTC
>few|TRBJ1-1|TRBV19|TRBD1
CASSSPGTGSEAFF
TGTGCCAGTAGTTCCCCGGGGACAGGGTCTGAAGCTTTCTTT
>-|TRBJ2-7|TRBV11-2|TRBD1
CASSSPLGQGSDEQYF
TGTGCCAGCAGCTCACCATTAGGACAGGGGAGTGACGAGCAGTACTTC
>-|TRBJ1-3|TRBV4-3|TRBD1
CASSQGVRQGVLSGNTIYF
TGCGCCAGCAGCCAAGGAGTCCGTCAGGGGGTCTTATCTGGAAACACCATATATTTT
>many|TRBJ1-6|TRBV10-1|-
CASSEAGDSPLHF
TGCGCCAGCAGTGAGGCAGGGGACTCACCCCTCCACTTT
>-|TRBJ1-2|TRBV27|TRBD1
CASSLLGQGAYGYTF
TGTGCCAGCAGTTTATTGGGACAGGGGGCCTATGGCTACACCTTC
>-|TRBJ2-7|TRBV29-1|-
CSVVFGTYEQYF
TGCAGCGTCGTTTTCGGGACCTACGAGCAGTACTTC
>-|TRBJ2-5|TRBV2|TRBD1
CASNSDRDDGETQYF
TGTGCCAGCAACTCGGACAGGGATGATGGAGAGACCCAGTACTTC
>-|TRBJ1-1|TRBV19|-
CASSIAVNTEAFF
TGTGCCAGTAGTATAGCTGTGAACACTGAAGCTTTCTTT
>-|TRBJ1-1|TRBV5-1|-
CASSLVAEATEAFF
TGCGCCAGCAGCTTGGTGGCAGAGGCCACTGAAGCTTTCTTT
>-|TRBJ2-7|TRBV27|TRBD1
CASSLDRLSTYEQYF
TGTGCCAGCAGTCTGGACAGGCTTTCCACCTACGAGCAGTACTTC
>-|TRBJ1-1|TRBV5-1|-
CASSLKRDPAQTVNTEAFF
TGCGCCAGCAGCTTGAAGCGGGATCCCGCGCAGACGGTGAACACTGAAGCTTTCTTT
>-|TRBJ2-1|TRBV5-4|-
CASSRGAGNENEQFF
TGTGCCAGCAGCCGAGGGGCGGGGAACGAAAATGAGCAGTTCTTC
>-|TRBJ1-2|TRBV14|-
CASSQETQGNYGYTF
TGTGCCAGCAGCCAAGAGACCCAGGGAAACTATGGCTACACCTTC
>-|TRBJ1-5|TRBV28|TRBD1
CASISAGTGERQPQHF
TGTGCCAGCATTTCCGCCGGGACAGGGGAGAGACAGCCCCAGCATTTT
>once|TRBJ2-5|TRBV20-1|-
CSALLQETQYF
TGCAGTGCTCTCCTTCAAGAGACCCAGTACTTC
>-|TRBJ2-1|TRBV10-3|-
CAISVIQEREQFF
TGTGCCATCAGTGTAATACAGGAGAGAGAGCAGTTCTTC
>-|TRBJ2-1|TRBV7-9|-
CASSHEGGGLSEQFF
TGTGCCAGCAGCCACGAGGGGGGGGGCCTCAGTGAGCAGTTCTTC
>-|TRBJ1-1|TRBV5-8|-
CASTLQGGNTEAFF
TGTGCCAGCACCTTACAGGGTGGGAACACTGAAGCTTTCTTT
>few|TRBJ1-5|TRBV2|TRBD1
CASSGGQGGQPQHF
TGTGCCAGCAGCGGCGGACAGGGTGGTCAGCCCCAGCATTTT
>-|TRBJ2-7|TRBV6-5|TRBD2
CASSTSGGPYEQYF
TGTGCCAGCAGCACTAGCGGGGGACCGTACGAGCAGTACTTC
>-|TRBJ1-3|TRBV7-9|-
CASSYDYPGNTIYF
TGTGCCAGCAGTTATGACTATCCAGGAAACACCATATATTTT
>-|TRBJ1-1|TRBV2|TRBD1
CATTGRDRATEAFF
TGTGCCACGACTGGCCGGGACAGGGCCACTGAAGCTTTCTTT
>-|TRBJ2-5|TRBV30|-
CAWSISLGGRETQYF
TGTGCCTGGAGCATTAGCCTGGGGGGGCGCGAGACCCAGTACTTC
>-|TRBJ1-1|TRBV7-9|-
CASRLRETPNTEAFF
TGTGCCAGCAGGCTACGGGAGACACCGAACACTGAAGCTTTCTTT
>-|TRBJ2-3|TRBV5-6|TRBD1
CASSFRDRGLWSTDTQYF
TGTGCCAGCAGCTTTAGGGACAGGGGGCTTTGGAGCACAGATACGCAGTATTTT
>once|TRBJ2-1|TRBV29-1|TRBD2
CSVVAGGLSYNEQFF
TGCAGCGTTGTCGCGGGGGGGCTTTCCTACAATGAGCAGTTCTTC
>-|TRBJ1-5|TRBV5-8|TRBD1
CASKNTGAVISGNQPQHF
TGTGCCAGCAAGAATACAGGGGCCGTGATTAGCGGCAATCAGCCCCAGCATTTT
>-|TRBJ2-1|TRBV5-8|-
CASSFTGFNEQFF
TGTGCCAGCAGCTTTACAGGGTTCAATGAGCAGTTCTTC
>-|TRBJ2-5|TRBV4-1|TRBD2
CASSQGVGTSGQETQYF
TGCGCCAGCAGCCAAGGTGTCGGGACTAGCGGTCAAGAGACCCAGTACTTC
>-|TRBJ1-2|TRBV7-9|TRBD1
CASTRGGYGYGYTF
TGTGCCAGCACCCGAGGGGGCTATGGCTATGGCTACACCTTC
>-|TRBJ1-4|TRBV11-2|TRBD1
CACSVQGVGKLFF
TGTGCCTGCAGTGTACAGGGGGTCGGAAAACTGTTTTTT
>-|TRBJ1-3|TRBV5-6|-
CASSPGLGGNTIYF
TGTGCCAGCAGCCCGGGACTTGGAGGAAACACCATATATTTT
>-|TRBJ1-1|TRBV9|-
CASSAQGTTEAFF
TGTGCCAGCAGTGCTCAGGGGACCACTGAAGCTTTCTTT
>-|TRBJ1-4|TRBV6-1|TRBD1
CATSGTGIEKLFF
TGTGCCACCTCCGGGACAGGGATTGAAAAACTGTTTTTT
>-|TRBJ1-2|TRBV6-1|TRBD1
CAIQVPGQGNYGYTF
TGTGCCATACAAGTTCCGGGACAGGGTAACTATGGCTACACCTTC